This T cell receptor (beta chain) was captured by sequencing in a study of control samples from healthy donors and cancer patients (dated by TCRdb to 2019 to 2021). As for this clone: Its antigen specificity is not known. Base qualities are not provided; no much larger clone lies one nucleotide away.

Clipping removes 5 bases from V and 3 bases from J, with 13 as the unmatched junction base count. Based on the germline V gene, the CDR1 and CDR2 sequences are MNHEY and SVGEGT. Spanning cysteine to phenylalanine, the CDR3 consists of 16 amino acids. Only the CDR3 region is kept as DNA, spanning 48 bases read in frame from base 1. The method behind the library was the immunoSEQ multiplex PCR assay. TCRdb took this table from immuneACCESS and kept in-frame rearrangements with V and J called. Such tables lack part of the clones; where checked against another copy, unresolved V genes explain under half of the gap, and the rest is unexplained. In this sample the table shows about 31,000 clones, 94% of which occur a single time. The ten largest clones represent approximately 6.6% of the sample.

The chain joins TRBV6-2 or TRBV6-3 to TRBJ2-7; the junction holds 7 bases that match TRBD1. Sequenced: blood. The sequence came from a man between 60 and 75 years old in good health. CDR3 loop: CASSAPQSTGNYEQYF. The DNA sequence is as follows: TGTGCCAGCAGTGCACCGCAATCGACAGGGAACTACGAGCAGTACTTC.